A single sample gave rise to the 18 T cell receptor beta chains below, sequenced in a study of cytomegalovirus exposure and HLA in healthy donors (dated by TCRdb to about 2017). Library preparation used the immunoSEQ multiplex PCR assay. A mixture of 60 forward primers for TCR Vbeta segments and 13 reverse primers for TCR Jbeta segments was used in the multiplex PCR. Entries here come from immuneACCESS through TCRdb and include only in-frame sequences with V and J called. Some clones fail to appear in such tables; in the studies checked, an unresolved V gene covers under half of the shortfall, and the cause of the remainder is unknown. The sample's records list about 70,000 clones. The ten most abundant clones make up roughly 2.3% of the sample. Material: PBMCs. The receptors originated from a female donor in good health and CMV-seropositive.

The chain couples TRBV7-3 to TRBJ1-1; a possible D gene is TRBD1 (5 bases). This CDR3 has 18 amino acids. Germline V gene data show CDR1 as SGHTA and CDR2 as FQGTGA. The V end lost 3 bases, the J end lost 1 base, and 21 bases lay between the germline ends. In nucleotides, the CDR3 is TGTGCCAGCAGCTTGGTGGCCCTTACAGGTCCAGAGAACACTGAAGCTTTCTTT. Translation gives CASSLVALTGPENTEAFF.

The chain uses TRBV6-5 and TRBJ1-2, with a possible D match to TRBD1 (5 bases). CDR1 is MNHEY, CDR2 SVGAGI, per germline. The V end was cut by 6 bases, the J end by 8 bases, with 13 bases between. CDR3 length equals 12 residues. The CDR3 DNA is TGTGCCAGCAGCCCCCAGGGTGGAGGCTACACCTTC. This translates into CASSPQGGGYTF.

V gene TRBV2 combines with J gene TRBJ1-1, with D possibly being TRBD1 (6 bases). Germline CDR1 reads SNHLY; CDR2 reads FYNNEI. With 3 bases removed from V and 4 bases from J, the gap between germline ends came to 12 bases. The CDR3 has 14 residues. For the CDR3, the DNA is TGTGCCAGCAGTGAGGGCAGGGGAAGCACTGAAGCTTTCTTT. Protein sequence: CASSEGRGSTEAFF.

The chain uses TRBV28 and TRBJ1-2; D gene ambiguous. This CDR3 has 14 residues. The V and J ends lost 2 bases and 4 bases respectively, with 11 bases between them. The germline V gene encodes CDR1 MDHEN and CDR2 SYDVKM. The CDR3 DNA is TGTGCCAGCAGTTTAGCCCCGGGGATCTATGGCTACACCTTC. Translation gives CASSLAPGIYGYTF.

This chain connects TRBV4-3 to TRBJ2-1; 12 bases line up with TRBD2. The germline V gene has CDR1 LGHNA and CDR2 YSLEER. The CDR3 sequence is 17 residues long. With 5 bases clipped from V and 2 bases from J, the junction kept 7 bases outside the gene matches. CDR3 loop: CASSKSASGGAYNEQFF. CDR3 nucleotides: TGCGCCAGCAGCAAAAGTGCTAGCGGGGGGGCCTACAATGAGCAGTTCTTC.

The V call is TRBV18, the J call TRBJ2-3; the D gene is possibly TRBD2 (5 bases). Trimming left V 2 bases short and J 1 base short, with 13 bases between. Per the germline V gene, CDR1 is KGHSH and CDR2 is LQKENI. The length of the CDR3 is 16 residues. The CDR3 DNA reads as TGTGCCAGCTCACCATCAGAAGCGGTGGGCACAGATACGCAGTATTTT. Translation: CASSPSEAVGTDTQYF.

The chain recombines TRBV7-2 with TRBJ1-1, with TRBD1 as a possible D gene (6 bases). The length of the CDR3 is 15 residues. Germline V CDR1 and CDR2: SGHTA, FQGNSA. With 1 base removed from V and 0 bases from J, the gap between germline ends came to 9 bases. The CDR3 DNA is TGTGCCAGCAGCTTAGGGGGACACCTGAACACTGAAGCTTTCTTT. Protein: CASSLGGHLNTEAFF.

The chain uses TRBV4-3 and TRBJ1-1; 7 nucleotides match TRBD1. CDR1 and CDR2 (germline): LGHNA, YSLEER. This CDR3 has 15 amino acids. Unmatched junction bases numbered 7, after V lost 4 bases and J lost 2 bases. DNA of the CDR3: TGCGCCAGCAGCCGACTCGGGACAGTAAACACTGAAGCTTTCTTT. Its protein product is CASSRLGTVNTEAFF.

The chain recombines TRBV13 with TRBJ1-3; possible D gene TRBD1, 6 bases. The CDR3 runs 16 residues. Germline V CDR1 and CDR2: PRHDT, FYEKMQ (reference sequence). V shed 1 base and J shed 0 bases, with 10 bases lying between them. The DNA of the CDR3 is TGTGCCAGCAGCTTAGAGCCAGGGGACTCTGGAAACACCATATATTTT. Translation gives CASSLEPGDSGNTIYF. The full variable domain, rest sourced from reference TRBV13 and TRBJ1-3, is AAGVIQSPRHLIKEKRETATLKCYPIPRHDTVYWYQQGPGQDPQFLISFYEKMQSDKGSIPDRFSAQQFSDYHSELNMSSLELGDSALYFCASSLEPGDSGNTIYFGEGSWLTVV.

The chain joins TRBV10-1 to TRBJ1-5, with 9 bases matching TRBD1. The CDR3 is 12 residues long. V was clipped by 10 bases and J by 7 bases; unmatched bases: 5. Germline V gene lookup returns CDR1 WNHNN and CDR2 SYGVQD (reference sequence). The CDR3 DNA follows: TGCGCCACTGACAGGGGGTTACAGCCCCAGCATTTT. Amino acids: CATDRGLQPQHF.

The rearrangement uses TRBV5-4 and TRBJ2-1; 7 bases are shared with TRBD2. Trimming at V came to 4 bases and at J to 7 bases, leaving 5 bases not matched to a gene. Looked up from germline, CDR1 is SGHNT and CDR2 is YYREEE (reference sequence). The CDR3 runs to 13 residues. DNA of the CDR3: TGTGCCAGCAGCCTAAGGACTAGAAATGAGCAGTTCTTC. Its protein is CASSLRTRNEQFF.

The chain has TRBV29-1 and TRBJ1-2; D might be TRBD1 (6 bases). CDR3 length: 16 residues. The V and J ends lost 0 bases and 1 base respectively, with 15 bases between them. In germline, CDR1 is SQVTM, CDR2 ANQGSEA. This CDR3 is CSVEDREDRINYGYTF. The CDR3 nucleotides are TGCAGCGTTGAAGATCGAGAAGACAGGATTAACTATGGCTACACCTTC. The full variable domain, completed using reference TRBV29-1 and TRBJ1-2, is SAVISQKPSRDICQRGTSLTIQCQVDSQVTMMFWYRQQPGQSLTLIATANQGSEATYESGFVIDKFPISRPNLTFSTLTVSNMSPEDSSIYLCSVEDREDRINYGYTFGSGTRLTVV.

The V call is TRBV29-1, the J call TRBJ1-1; D unresolved. CDR1 SQVTM and CDR2 ANQGSEA come from the germline V gene. The CDR3 extends over 13 amino acids. V was trimmed by 4 bases and J by 1 base, leaving 10 bases between them. The CDR3: CSVVTRGNTEAFF. Written as DNA, the CDR3 is TGCAGCGTTGTGACCAGAGGGAACACTGAAGCTTTCTTT.

The V and J genes are TRBV5-1 and TRBJ2-1; 14 bases align to TRBD2. The CDR3 loop spans 17 amino acids. Per germline, CDR1 SGHRS and CDR2 YFSETQ. Trimming took 3 bases from V and 2 from J; bases not matched to a gene: 4. CDR3 DNA: TGCGCCAGCAGCTGGGGGACTAGCGGGGGTACCTACAATGAGCAGTTCTTC. Translation gives CASSWGTSGGTYNEQFF.

The chain couples TRBV4-3 to TRBJ2-3, with 7 bases that match TRBD2. The CDR3 covers 18 residues. Germline V gene lookup returns CDR1 LGHNA and CDR2 YSLEER. Trimming at V came to 4 bases and at J to 3 bases, leaving 16 bases not matched to a gene. CDR3 loop: CASSPAGVWESGTDTQYF. In DNA form, the CDR3 reads TGCGCCAGCAGCCCGGCGGGGGTCTGGGAGTCGGGAACAGATACGCAGTATTTT.

The chain couples TRBV7-6 to TRBJ2-7; perhaps TRBD2 as D (7 bases). The V end was cut by 3 bases, the J end by 3 bases, with 33 bases between. The germline gives CDR1 SGHVS, CDR2 FNYEAQ. The CDR3 consists of 21 residues. CDR3 sequence reads: CASSLPFPWPRGAKPVYEQYF. The CDR3 DNA follows: TGTGCCAGCAGCTTGCCCTTTCCCTGGCCCCGGGGGGCCAAACCGGTCTACGAGCAGTACTTC.

The V gene is TRBV10-3, the J gene TRBJ2-7; 7 bases agree with TRBD1. The CDR3 totals 14 residues. V lost 6 bases and J lost 2; bases outside the gene matches: 7. The germline V gene encodes CDR1 ENHRY and CDR2 SYGVKD. In nucleotides, the CDR3 is TGTGCCATCAGGCCCGGACAGGACGCCTACGAGCAGTACTTC. This encodes CAIRPGQDAYEQYF.

The chain links TRBV29-1 to TRBJ1-1, with D uncertain. The CDR3 contains 13 residues. The V gene lost 1 base and the J gene lost 1 base, with 7 bases spanning the gap. The germline gives CDR1 SQVTM, CDR2 ANQGSEA. This CDR3 is CSVEVRQNTEAFF. The CDR3, as DNA: TGCAGCGTTGAAGTCAGACAGAACACTGAAGCTTTCTTT.